This T cell receptor (beta chain) was sequenced for a study of CD8 T cells in ankylosing spondylitis. Whole-study results and caveats: About 8 highly homologous variants made up a TCR beta motif that seemed to typify ankylosing spondylitis blood.

Remarks on this clonotype: Antigen: not known.

Molecular-barcoded quantitative 5'-RACE produced these TCR beta libraries. One entry per CDR3 protein results from TCRdb running MiXCR on the 5' RACE reads. Of about 340,000 distinct CDR3 sequences detected, approximately 14% appear once; the ten largest clones hold about 1.1%. The CDR3 contains 16 residues. The V end was cut by 7 bases, the J end by 4 bases, with 23 bases between. The chain employs TRBV12-3 or TRBV12-4 and TRBJ2-7; no reliable D call. Sequencing was performed on blood, either unsorted or a sorted T cell fraction (not recorded which). This TCR derives from a male donor with ankylosing spondylitis or in good health (not recorded which). The CDR3 loop reads CASMDDARSNLYEQYF. Written as DNA, the CDR3 is TGTGCCAGCATGGACGATGCGAGATCGAACTTATACGAGCAGTACTTC.